The clone carrying this TCR beta chain was detected only once. The antigen is undetermined. Some clones are missing from TCRdb's copy, which holds only in-frame ones; the method was immunoSEQ multiplex PCR. The repertoire holds roughly 110,000 clones, 90% seen once, with less than 9.5% in the top ten. From germline, CDR1 is MNHEY and CDR2 SVGEGT. V was trimmed by 6 bases and J by 6 bases, leaving 13 bases between them. The CDR3 contains 13 residues. This sample is part of a study of T cell responses to AZD1222 COVID-19 vaccine. General observations from the study: Donors, mostly white British, included more females; clonal diversity was possibly underestimated. After the peak T cell response, and only then, were repertoires sampled.

Some second doses came at about 4 weeks and others at about 12 weeks; these were pooled. This clonotype was obtained from an adult who received the AZD1222 COVID-19 vaccine. The rearrangement joins TRBV6-2 or TRBV6-3 to TRBJ2-3; D unresolved. The sample here was peripheral blood, taken 28 days after the second AZD1222 dose. The CDR3 region is CASSRPPLDTQYF. For the CDR3, the DNA is TGTGCCAGCAGCCGCCCCCCCCTGGATACGCAGTATTTT.